This T cell receptor (beta chain) came from a study of shared clonotypes between healthy human individuals. About the research overall: A donor's plate count was three for CD4 naive and three for CD4 memory; CD8 naive had two and CD8 memory one.

Germline V gene data show CDR1 as SEHNR and CDR2 as FQNEAQ (reference sequence). The CDR3 is 15 amino acids. The junction had 9 bases not matched to a gene; V was cut back by 5 bases and J by 5 bases. As concerns this clone: The antigen is unknown.

Overall study results and limits: Only a few donors were included, so the genetic and exposure-history diversity represented was limited.

The repertoire was sequenced with immunoSEQ multiplex PCR; TCRdb's copy has only in-frame clones and lacks some. The sample shows 980,000 or so clones, over 75% of them seen only once. The receptor was isolated from a man aged 18 to 29 in good health. Sequencing was done on a sample of memory CD4+ T cells sorted from blood. Indicated subset: CD45RA-negative fraction. The V and J genes are TRBV7-9 and TRBJ2-1, with 7 bases lining up with TRBD1. CDR3 sequence reads: CASSHGTAYHNEQFF. CDR3 bases: TGTGCCAGCAGCCACGGGACAGCCTACCACAATGAGCAGTTCTTC.